Each of the 19 T cell receptor beta chains below was sequenced from the same sample in a study of blood T cell repertoires in COVID-19. Data came from immunoSEQ multiplex PCR; TCRdb stores just in-frame clones and leaves some out. Of 200,000 to 250,000 clones listed, around 90% are singletons. Source material: peripheral blood. Every receptor here comes from a man aged 25 to 40 with COVID-19, enrolled during active disease.

This clone has a single count. V usage is TRBV11-3 and J usage is TRBJ2-7; D may be TRBD2 (5 bases). The CDR3 is 12 amino acids. Between the trimmed V and J ends, which lost 2 bases and 4 bases, there was a span of 6 bases. Germline CDR1 is SGHNT and CDR2 is YENEEA. The chain's CDR3 is CASSLSGYEQYF. The CDR3 nucleotides read TGTGCCAGCAGCTTATCGGGGTACGAGCAGTACTTC.

The rearrangement links TRBV28 to TRBJ1-2; 7 nucleotides line up with TRBD1. J was trimmed by 3 bases and V by 1 base; bases with no gene match: 2. Germline values: CDR1 MDHEN, CDR2 SYDVKM. The CDR3 consists of 14 residues. The CDR3 DNA reads TGTGCCAGCAGTTTATTAGGGACAGACTATGGCTACACCTTC. It yields the protein CASSLLGTDYGYTF.

The rearrangement uses TRBV28 and TRBJ1-2; TRBD1 might be the D (5 bases). This CDR3 comprises 12 residues. V lost 4 bases and J lost 3, with 6 bases in between. CDR1 and CDR2 from the germline V gene are MDHEN and SYDVKM. The CDR3 DNA sequence: TGTGCCAGCAGTTCGACAGACTATGGCTACACCTTC. Its translation: CASSSTDYGYTF.

The J gene is TRBJ1-6, the V gene TRBV5-4; no clear D gene. This CDR3 is 14 amino acids long. Germline values: CDR1 SGHNT, CDR2 YYREEE (reference sequence). Trimming cost V 7 bases and J 8 bases, with 16 bases left between them. This chain's CDR3 is CASGRAVVDSPLHF. As DNA, the CDR3 is TGTGCCAGCGGGAGGGCGGTGGTAGATTCACCCCTCCACTTT.

This clone was seen a handful of times. The gene calls are TRBV19 and TRBJ1-1; D ambiguous. Trimming removed 1 base at V and 4 bases at J, with 16 bases between. The CDR3 covers 16 residues. CDR1 LNHDA and CDR2 SQIVND come from the germline V gene (reference sequence). The CDR3 protein is CASSIGVRMGSTEAFF. As DNA, the CDR3 is TGTGCCAGTAGTATAGGGGTAAGGATGGGGAGCACTGAAGCTTTCTTT.

V gene TRBV7-2 combines with J gene TRBJ1-1; 8 bases match TRBD1. The CDR3 spans 14 residues. V shed 9 bases, J shed 6 bases, and the junction held 12 bases outside the gene matches. Germline-derived CDR1 and CDR2 are SGHTA and FQGNSA. The CDR3: CASASGGALAEAFF. The CDR3 DNA reads TGTGCCAGTGCCTCAGGGGGCGCGTTAGCTGAAGCTTTCTTT. The full variable domain, in which reference TRBV7-2 and TRBJ1-1 provide the parts outside the CDR3, is GAGVSQSPSNKVTEKGKDVELRCDPISGHTALYWYRQSLGQGLEFLIYFQGNSAPDKSGLPSDRFSAERTGGSVSTLTIQRTQQEDSAVYLCASASGGALAEAFFGQGTRLTVV.

The CDR3 here is CASSYSLDRRQPQHF. In DNA form, the CDR3 reads TGTGCCAGCAGTTACTCCTTGGACAGACGTCAGCCCCAGCATTTT. V and J are TRBV6-6 and TRBJ1-5; tentatively, D is TRBD1 (6 bases). The CDR3 sequence is 15 residues long. Trimming removed 0 bases at V and 6 bases at J, with 12 bases between. Germline loops: CDR1 MNHNY, CDR2 SVGAGI (reference sequence).

This rearrangement joins TRBV28 to TRBJ1-3, with 9 bases lining up with TRBD1. J was trimmed by 1 base and V by 6 bases; bases with no gene match: 7. The germline CDR1 and CDR2 sequences are MDHEN and SYDVKM. The CDR3 has 16 amino acids. The CDR3 nucleotides read TGTGCCAGCAGCCCGGGACAGGGTCCTTCTGGAAACACCATATATTTT. Translation: CASSPGQGPSGNTIYF.

This chain connects TRBV4-3 to TRBJ1-5, with D possibly TRBD1 on 6 matching bases. The germline V and J ends were trimmed by 2 bases and 7 bases, with 12 bases remaining between them. The CDR3 has 14 residues. Germline values: CDR1 LGHNA, CDR2 YSLEER. The CDR3 protein is CASSQQGKGQPQHF. The DNA for the CDR3 is TGCGCCAGCAGCCAACAGGGGAAGGGACAGCCCCAGCATTTT.

The genes are TRBV9 and TRBJ2-1; weak D call: TRBD2 (6 bases). This CDR3 contains 15 residues. With 0 bases removed from V and 7 bases from J, the gap between germline ends came to 14 bases. The germline V gene encodes CDR1 SGDLS and CDR2 YYNGEE. The DNA for the CDR3 is TGTGCCAGCAGCGTAGGGTGGGAGGCTCTGAATGAGCAGTTCTTC. Its translation is CASSVGWEALNEQFF.

The chain uses TRBV11-3 and TRBJ1-4; no clear D gene. V lost 3 bases, J lost 7 bases, and 9 bases lay in between. Germline V gene sequence: CDR1 SGHNT, CDR2 YENEEA. The CDR3 covers 13 residues. DNA for the CDR3: TGTGCCAGCAGCTTGCAGGATGGTGAAAAACTGTTTTTT. Translating it yields CASSLQDGEKLFF.

Only one count was recorded for this clone. The chain combines TRBV14 with TRBJ2-2; no clear D gene. Germline V gene lookup returns CDR1 SGHDN and CDR2 FVKESK. Trimming cost V 5 bases and J 1 base, with 14 bases left between them. The CDR3 has 16 residues. The DNA of the CDR3 is TGTGCCAGCAGCTCGCACTTCCTCGGGAACACCGGGGAGCTGTTTTTT. Translation: CASSSHFLGNTGELFF.

V is TRBV19 and J is TRBJ2-7, with a weak D call TRBD1 (5 bases). CDR3 size: 15 residues. V lost 3 bases and J lost 2, with 14 bases in between. Germline V gives CDR1 LNHDA, CDR2 SQIVND (reference sequence). The CDR3 sequence is CASSIVPAGTYEQYF. DNA of the CDR3: TGTGCCAGTAGTATTGTCCCGGCAGGGACCTACGAGCAGTACTTC.

This clone was found once. V usage is TRBV28 and J usage is TRBJ1-6, with TRBD1 matching 8 bases. Germline CDR1 is MDHEN and CDR2 is SYDVKM. With V trimmed by 8 bases and J by 8 bases, 2 bases remained unmatched. This CDR3 is 12 amino acids long. The CDR3 protein is CASLDRDSPLHF. The CDR3 DNA follows: TGTGCCAGCTTGGACAGGGATTCACCCCTCCACTTT.

The chain has TRBV11-3 and TRBJ2-7, with D unclear. Looked up from germline, CDR1 is SGHNT and CDR2 is YENEEA. The germline V and J ends were trimmed by 5 bases and 5 bases, with 13 bases remaining between them. This CDR3 contains 13 residues. This chain's CDR3 is CASSVGPPNEQYF. In nucleotides, the CDR3 is TGTGCCAGCAGCGTTGGGCCCCCCAACGAGCAGTACTTC.

V and J are TRBV18 and TRBJ2-7; 12 nucleotides align to TRBD1. Germline values: CDR1 KGHSH, CDR2 LQKENI. There are 14 residues in the CDR3. V lost 3 bases and J lost 7; bases outside the gene matches: 4. CDR3 region: CASSPPGQGAEQYF. The CDR3 DNA follows: TGTGCCAGCTCACCCCCGGGACAGGGGGCGGAGCAGTACTTC.

This chain uses TRBV7-3 with TRBJ2-3, with TRBD2 matching 10 bases. Germline-derived CDR1 and CDR2 are SGHTA and FQGTGA. The trim removed 3 bases at V and 5 bases at J, leaving 5 bases unmatched. This CDR3 has 15 residues. The CDR3 is CASSLSGGAVDTQYF. CDR3 coding DNA: TGTGCCAGCAGCTTGAGCGGGGGGGCCGTAGATACGCAGTATTTT.

This clone was recorded only once. The V and J genes are TRBV7-8 and TRBJ2-5, with D uncertain. The CDR3 contains 14 residues. V was trimmed by 2 bases and J by 1 base, leaving 8 bases between them. Germline CDR1 is SGHVS and CDR2 is FQNEAQ. Here the CDR3 DNA reads TGTGCCAGCAGCTTAACAGTATTCCAAGAGACCCAGTACTTC. This translates into CASSLTVFQETQYF.

V is TRBV27 and J is TRBJ2-1, with 9 bases that match TRBD1. Germline CDR1 is MNHEY and CDR2 is SMNVEV (reference sequence). This CDR3 spans 15 amino acids. V lost 6 bases, J lost 1 base, and 4 bases stayed unmatched. The CDR3 coding sequence is TGTGCCAGCAGAGAGGACAGGGGTTCCTACAATGAGCAGTTCTTC. This codes for CASREDRGSYNEQFF.